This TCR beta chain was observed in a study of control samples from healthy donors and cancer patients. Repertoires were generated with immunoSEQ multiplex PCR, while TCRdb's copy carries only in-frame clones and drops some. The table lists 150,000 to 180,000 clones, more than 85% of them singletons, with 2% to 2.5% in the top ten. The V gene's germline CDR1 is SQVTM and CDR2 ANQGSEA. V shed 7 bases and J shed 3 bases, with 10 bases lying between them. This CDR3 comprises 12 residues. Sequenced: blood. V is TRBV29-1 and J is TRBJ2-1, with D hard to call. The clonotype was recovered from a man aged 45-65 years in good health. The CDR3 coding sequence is TGCAGCGCCCCTGGCGACTACAATGAGCAGTTCTTC. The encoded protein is CSAPGDYNEQFF.